What follows describes a single T cell receptor (beta chain). Its antigen is undetermined. This table comes from immunoSEQ multiplex PCR, and its TCRdb copy is limited to in-frame clones, with some not included. The repertoire holds some 180,000 clones, roughly 92% seen once, with approximately 1.3% in the top ten. This sample is part of a study of T cell responses to AZD1222 COVID-19 vaccine. V lost 5 bases, J lost 5 bases, and 2 bases stayed unmatched. Per germline, CDR1 KGHSH and CDR2 LQKENI. This CDR3 has 13 residues. Overall study findings and caveats: Recipients of AZD1222 seropositive at baseline numbered only six or seven. Donors, mostly white British, included more females; clonal diversity was possibly underestimated.

The source material was peripheral blood, sampled on day 0 of AZD1222 vaccination. This TCR derives from an adult in good health. J is TRBJ2-2 and V is TRBV18, with 7 bases aligning to TRBD1. CDR3 coding DNA: TGTGCCAGCTCAAAACAGGGGACCGGGGAGCTGTTTTTT. Protein sequence: CASSKQGTGELFF.